This T cell receptor (beta chain) was captured in a study of CD8+ T cells in alopecia areata. On the study more broadly: Tofacitinib was taken orally by treated patients, and the dose was 5 to 10 mg twice daily. General observations from the study: Tofacitinib delivered significant drops in scalp clonality and in expanded CD8+ clones among the top 100. Higher clonality and more expanded CD8+ clones appeared in lesional than normal scalp. Sequenced scalp T cells also include alphabeta T cells resident in normal skin.

After isolation, RNA underwent reverse transcription to generate cDNA as the sequencing template. Repertoires were generated with immunoSEQ multiplex PCR, while TCRdb's copy carries only in-frame clones and drops some. Counted here are more than 130,000 clones, 75% to 85% occurring once; the ten biggest clones make up roughly 25%. There are 15 residues in the CDR3. Trimming took 4 bases from V and 4 from J; bases not matched to a gene: 7. Noted treatment: oral pan-JAK inhibitor, 5-10 mg twice daily. This clone was seen more than once but under ten times. Its cognate antigen is unknown. The chain is built from TRBV7-1 and TRBJ2-1, with 7 bases fitting TRBD2. TRBV7-1 is an ORF, with its function uncertain. The sample consisted of CD8+ T cells sorted from blood, taken at week 4, from a patient treated with tofacitinib. This TCR was sampled from a human donor with alopecia areata. The CDR3 loop is CASSLTGGEYNEQFF. CDR3 DNA sequence: TGTGCCAGCAGCTTAACTGGGGGGGAATACAATGAGCAGTTCTTC.